The 26 T cell receptor beta chains given below trace back to one sample, sequenced in a study of blood T cell repertoires in COVID-19. Generated by immunoSEQ multiplex PCR, the TCRdb table keeps only in-frame clones and is missing some. This table holds 130,000 to 150,000 clones, around three quarters found once. Sequencing was done on a sample of peripheral blood. These receptors came from a man in his 60s with acute or convalescent COVID-19.

This sequence joins TRBV6-5 and TRBJ2-1; the match to TRBD2 covers 11 bases. Germline V lookup: CDR1 MNHEY, CDR2 SVGAGI. V was clipped by 6 bases and J by 6 bases; unmatched bases: 4. This CDR3 has 14 amino acids. CDR3 amino acids: CASSLAGGGNEQFF. The CDR3 bases are TGTGCCAGCAGCCTAGCGGGAGGAGGCAATGAGCAGTTCTTC.

The chain carries TRBV3-1 (or the pseudogene TRBV3-2) and TRBJ2-1; 10 bases fit TRBD2. The V and J ends lost 0 bases and 0 bases, in that order; junction bases with no gene match: 8. CDR1 is LGHDT and CDR2 is YNNKEL in the germline V gene (reference sequence). The CDR3 runs to 19 residues. CDR3 sequence: CASSQEGLALRSSYNEQFF. CDR3 DNA: TGTGCCAGCAGCCAAGAGGGACTAGCGTTAAGGAGCTCCTACAATGAGCAGTTCTTC.

The chain uses TRBV5-6 and TRBJ2-1; the D gene is possibly TRBD2 (6 bases). CDR3 length equals 14 residues. Germline V gives CDR1 SGHDT, CDR2 YYEEEE. V was pared by 3 bases and J by 10 bases, with 17 bases between. As DNA, the CDR3 is TGTGCCAGCAGCTCCCCGGGACTGGTTCGGGAGCAGTTCTTC. Encoded protein: CASSSPGLVREQFF.

The V call is TRBV11-2, the J call TRBJ1-4; D is perhaps TRBD1 (5 bases). V shed 5 bases and J shed 5 bases, with 12 bases lying between them. This CDR3 has 14 amino acids. Germline-derived CDR1 and CDR2 are SGHAT and FQNNGV. The chain's CDR3 is CASSRQGRNEKLFF. CDR3 coding DNA: TGTGCCAGCAGCCGTCAGGGAAGGAATGAAAAACTGTTTTTT.

Only one count was recorded for this clone. As DNA, the CDR3 is TGTGCCAGCAGTTTTAGCTCCGGCAATCAGCCCCAGCATTTT. Protein sequence: CASSFSSGNQPQHF. The chain links TRBV27 to TRBJ1-5, with unresolved D. The CDR3 extends over 14 amino acids. The ends were cut back, 3 bases at V and 2 bases at J, with 8 bases in the middle. Per germline, CDR1 MNHEY and CDR2 SMNVEV (reference sequence).

V and J are TRBV30 and TRBJ2-5; 9 nucleotides line up with TRBD2. J gave up 6 bases and V 2 bases, and 16 bases lay outside the gene matches. This CDR3 has 17 residues. Germline V gene sequence: CDR1 GTSNPN, CDR2 SVGIG (reference sequence). CDR3: CAWSPVRAGGPGQTQYF. CDR3 coding DNA: TGTGCCTGGAGTCCAGTGAGGGCGGGAGGGCCCGGCCAGACCCAGTACTTC.

The chain recombines TRBV19 with TRBJ2-1, with TRBD2 identical over 8 bases. Per the germline V gene, CDR1 is LNHDA and CDR2 is SQIVND (reference sequence). CDR3 length: 13 amino acids. V trimming: 5 bases; J trimming: 6 bases; junction bases outside the gene matches: 3. CDR3 loop: CASSVTSGNEQFF. CDR3 DNA: TGTGCCAGTAGTGTAACTAGCGGCAATGAGCAGTTCTTC. The variable domain in full, with the rest retrieved from reference TRBV19 and TRBJ2-1, is DGGITQSPKYLFRKEGQNVTLSCEQNLNHDAMYWYRQDPGQGLRLIYYSQIVNDFQKGDIAEGYSVSREKKESFPLTVTSAQKNPTAFYLCASSVTSGNEQFFGPGTRLTVL.

This clone was counted only a few times. The DNA for the CDR3 is TGCGCCAGCAGCTGGGGACTAGCGGGAGTTTGGGAGCAGTTCTTC. Protein: CASSWGLAGVWEQFF. The chain uses TRBV5-1 and TRBJ2-1, with 14 bases identical to TRBD2. With V trimmed by 3 bases and J by 10 bases, 6 bases remained unmatched. The CDR3 has 15 residues. Germline loops: CDR1 SGHRS, CDR2 YFSETQ.

The rearrangement links TRBV2 to TRBJ2-2; 7 bases match TRBD2. Losses at the gene ends were 9 bases for V and 5 bases for J; bases not matched to a gene: 9. This CDR3 is built from 14 residues. CDR1 and CDR2 (germline): SNHLY, FYNNEI. The CDR3 loop is CASTTSLATGELFF. The CDR3 nucleotides read TGTGCCAGTACGACTAGCCTTGCTACCGGGGAGCTGTTTTTT.

This clone was detected once. V and J are TRBV27 and TRBJ2-4, with D perhaps matching TRBD1 (6 bases). Deletions cut 5 bases from V and 3 bases from J, with 17 bases between. Germline CDR1 and CDR2: MNHEY and SMNVEV (reference sequence). The CDR3 sequence is 16 residues long. The CDR3 bases are TGTGCCAGCAGTGTTAAGTCAGGGGTGGGCAAAAACATTCAGTACTTC. This sequence encodes CASSVKSGVGKNIQYF.

J is TRBJ2-6 and V is TRBV5-1; TRBD1 matches at 7 bases. This CDR3 has 16 residues. The germline V gene has CDR1 SGHRS and CDR2 YFSETQ. The J segment lost 0 bases and the V segment lost 2 bases, leaving 2 bases of the junction unmatched. As DNA, the CDR3 is TGCGCCAGCAGCTTCTCAGGGGGCTCTGGGGCCAACGTCCTGACTTTC. Translating gives CASSFSGGSGANVLTF.

The V and J genes are TRBV11-2 and TRBJ1-5; D is perhaps TRBD1 (6 bases). Germline V gene lookup returns CDR1 SGHAT and CDR2 FQNNGV. This CDR3 is built from 15 residues. V gave up 3 bases and J gave up 3 bases, with 12 bases separating them. As DNA, the CDR3 is TGTGCCAGCAGCTTGGACAGACACCCCAATCAGCCCCAGCATTTT. Its protein product is CASSLDRHPNQPQHF.

This chain uses TRBV13 with TRBJ2-7, with D perhaps TRBD2 (5 bases). Germline CDR1 is PRHDT and CDR2 is FYEKMQ (reference sequence). V shed 1 base and J shed 0 bases, with 7 bases lying between them. This CDR3 comprises 14 residues. The CDR3 DNA follows: TGTGCCAGCAGCTTAGTGAGCGGCTCCTACGAGCAGTACTTC. Its translation: CASSLVSGSYEQYF.

The chain couples TRBV6-6 to TRBJ2-5; the match to TRBD1 covers 10 bases. The germline CDR1 and CDR2 sequences are MNHNY and SVGAGI (reference sequence). The CDR3 sequence is 15 residues long. Trimming cost V 5 bases and J 1 base; bases outside gene matches: 4. CDR3 protein: CASSAGTGVQETQYF. CDR3 in DNA: TGTGCCAGCAGTGCAGGGACAGGGGTCCAAGAGACCCAGTACTTC.

The rearrangement links TRBV27 to TRBJ2-7; 8 positions agree with TRBD2. The CDR3 runs 13 residues. The germline CDR1 and CDR2 sequences are MNHEY and SMNVEV (reference sequence). V lost 6 bases and J lost 6; bases outside the gene matches: 7. The CDR3 sequence: CASSQDGRGEQYF. The CDR3 region has the DNA TGTGCCAGCAGCCAGGACGGGAGGGGCGAGCAGTACTTC.

This chain links TRBV7-3 with TRBJ2-2, with D possibly TRBD2 on 5 matching bases. The CDR3 consists of 14 residues. V was shortened by 5 bases and J by 7 bases, with 14 bases between the two germline ends. From germline, CDR1 is SGHTA and CDR2 FQGTGA. CDR3 nucleotide sequence: TGTGCCAGCAGCACCCGACTAAGAGGCGGGGAGCTGTTTTTT. It codes for CASSTRLRGGELFF.

The rearrangement joins TRBV2 to TRBJ1-1; no firm D call. The CDR3 covers 14 residues. The germline gives CDR1 SNHLY, CDR2 FYNNEI. Trimming left V 4 bases short and J 1 base short, with 10 bases between. The CDR3 DNA sequence: TGTGCCAGCAGTGTTAGATCCGGGAACACTGAAGCTTTCTTT. Translating it yields CASSVRSGNTEAFF.

In this sample, this clone turned up a few times. The chain recombines TRBV30 with TRBJ2-1; TRBD2 aligns across 8 bases. The CDR3 is made up of 15 amino acids. V dropped 2 bases and J dropped 3; count of bases not matched to a gene: 6. Germline-derived CDR1 and CDR2 are GTSNPN and SVGIG (reference sequence). This CDR3 reads CAWSTGTSVYNEQFF. The CDR3 nucleotides are TGTGCCTGGAGTACCGGGACTAGTGTCTACAATGAGCAGTTCTTC.

The chain carries TRBV5-1 and TRBJ1-4; 9 bases map to TRBD1. Germline trimming cut 2 bases from V and 7 bases from J; bases unmatched to any gene: 6. Germline values: CDR1 SGHRS, CDR2 YFSETQ. CDR3 length: 15 residues. The CDR3 loop is CASSFTGGAFEKLFF. The CDR3 DNA is TGCGCCAGCAGCTTTACAGGGGGCGCGTTTGAAAAACTGTTTTTT.

The chain employs TRBV28 and TRBJ2-3, with unresolved D. The V end lost 5 bases, the J end lost 0 bases, and 6 bases lay between the germline ends. Germline CDR1 and CDR2: MDHEN and SYDVKM. The CDR3 spans 13 residues. The CDR3 bases are TGTGCCAGCAGTCCGACTAGCACAGATACGCAGTATTTT. Residues: CASSPTSTDTQYF.

This clone was detected only a few times. The CDR3 region is CAISESGVRAGRYEQYF. Here the CDR3 DNA reads TGTGCCATCAGTGAGTCGGGCGTCAGGGCTGGACGATACGAGCAGTACTTC. The chain recombines TRBV10-3 with TRBJ2-7; possible D gene TRBD1, 5 bases. The germline V gene has CDR1 ENHRY and CDR2 SYGVKD. The CDR3 is 17 residues long. Trimming took off 0 bases at V and 4 bases at J, with 19 bases between the two ends.

The V and J genes are TRBV11-2 and TRBJ1-2, with 8 bases matching TRBD1. V was clipped by 5 bases and J by 3 bases; unmatched bases: 5. Germline V gene data show CDR1 as SGHAT and CDR2 as FQNNGV. This CDR3 is built from 14 residues. In nucleotides, the CDR3 is TGTGCCAGCAGCACGGACAGGGCATACTATGGCTACACCTTC. It encodes CASSTDRAYYGYTF.

This clone was counted between two and nine times. The chain joins TRBV4-1 to TRBJ2-7; 8 bases fit TRBD2. The V segment lost 4 bases and the J segment 1 base; nucleotides outside the gene matches: 9. The CDR3 runs 16 residues. Germline CDR1 and CDR2: MGHRA and YSYEKL. The CDR3 bases are TGCGCCAGCAGCCCCGATTCGACTAGCGTTTCCTACGAGCAGTACTTC. Amino acid sequence: CASSPDSTSVSYEQYF.

This clone was recorded only once. The genes are TRBV5-1 and TRBJ2-7; 9 bases map to TRBD1. CDR3 length: 13 residues. Germline loops: CDR1 SGHRS, CDR2 YFSETQ. The junction had 5 bases not matched to a gene; V was cut back by 4 bases and J by 6 bases. The CDR3 spells CASSRGQGSEQYF. The CDR3 DNA reads as TGCGCCAGCAGCCGGGGACAGGGATCCGAGCAGTACTTC. Variable domain in full (rest from reference TRBV5-1 and TRBJ2-7): KAGVTQTPRYLIKTRGQQVTLSCSPISGHRSVSWYQQTPGQGLQFLFEYFSETQRNKGNFPGRFSGRQFSNSRSEMNVSTLELGDSALYLCASSRGQGSEQYFGPGTRLTVT.

The CDR3 reads CASSPGTGGFGTQYF. The CDR3 DNA sequence: TGTGCCAGCAGCCCCGGGACAGGGGGATTTGGTACGCAGTATTTT. The chain is built from TRBV7-3 and TRBJ2-3, with 11 nucleotides matching TRBD1. The V segment lost 5 bases and the J segment 8 bases; nucleotides outside the gene matches: 9. The CDR3 runs to 15 residues. The germline V gene has CDR1 SGHTA and CDR2 FQGTGA.

The V call is TRBV15, the J call TRBJ2-1; possibly TRBD2 for D (5 bases). The CDR3 runs 16 residues. The germline CDR1 and CDR2 sequences are LNHNV and YYDKDF (reference sequence). The ends were cut back, 1 base at V and 2 bases at J, with 12 bases in the middle. CDR3 in DNA: TGTGCCACCAGCAGAGGGGGAGCGAGAACCTACAATGAGCAGTTCTTC. It codes for CATSRGGARTYNEQFF. Combining the CDR3 with reference TRBV15 and TRBJ2-1 gives the whole variable domain DAMVIQNPRYQVTQFGKPVTLSCSQTLNHNVMYWYQQKSSQAPKLLFHYYDKDFNNEADTPDNFQSRRPNTSFCFLDIRSPGLGDTAMYLCATSRGGARTYNEQFFGPGTRLTVL.